This entry lists 2 T cell receptor beta chains sequenced from one sample in a study of control samples from healthy donors and cancer patients. Sequenced by immunoSEQ multiplex PCR; TCRdb stores in-frame clones only, minus some. The sample lists about 140,000 clones; 85% to 95% were seen once. Sequenced input: blood. These receptors all come from a man aged 40-55 years in good health.

This clone was found once. The rearrangement joins TRBV5-5 to TRBJ2-1, with unresolved D. Trimming pared 3 bases from V and 7 bases from J, leaving 8 bases between. The CDR3 is made up of 12 amino acids. Germline CDR1 reads SGHKS; CDR2 reads YYEKEE (reference sequence). The CDR3 DNA reads as TGTGCCAGCAGCTGGACGGAGAATGAGCAGTTCTTC. It codes for CASSWTENEQFF.

This rearrangement joins TRBV9 to TRBJ1-5; unclear D gene. Germline V gives CDR1 SGDLS, CDR2 YYNGEE. The length of the CDR3 is 14 residues. V shed 2 bases and J shed 4 bases, with 10 bases lying between them. The CDR3 bases are TGTGCCAGCAGCGTCGACGGAGTAAATCAGCCCCAGCATTTT. This codes for CASSVDGVNQPQHF.